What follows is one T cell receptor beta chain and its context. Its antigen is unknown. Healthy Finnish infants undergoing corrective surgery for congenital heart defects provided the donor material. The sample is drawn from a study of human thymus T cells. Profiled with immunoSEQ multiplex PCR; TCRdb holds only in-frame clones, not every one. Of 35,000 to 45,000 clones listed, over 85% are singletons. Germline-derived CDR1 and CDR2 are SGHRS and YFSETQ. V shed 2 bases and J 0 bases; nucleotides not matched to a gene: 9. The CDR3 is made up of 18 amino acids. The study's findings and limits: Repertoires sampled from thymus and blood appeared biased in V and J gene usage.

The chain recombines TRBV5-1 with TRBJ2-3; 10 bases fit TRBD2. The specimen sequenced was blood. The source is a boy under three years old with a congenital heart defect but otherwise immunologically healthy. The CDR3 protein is CASSFSQRGGLSTDTQYF. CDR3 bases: TGCGCCAGCAGCTTTTCTCAGCGGGGGGGCCTTAGCACAGATACGCAGTATTTT. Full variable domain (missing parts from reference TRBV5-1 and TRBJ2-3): KAGVTQTPRYLIKTRGQQVTLSCSPISGHRSVSWYQQTPGQGLQFLFEYFSETQRNKGNFPGRFSGRQFSNSRSEMNVSTLELGDSALYLCASSFSQRGGLSTDTQYFGPGTRLTVL.